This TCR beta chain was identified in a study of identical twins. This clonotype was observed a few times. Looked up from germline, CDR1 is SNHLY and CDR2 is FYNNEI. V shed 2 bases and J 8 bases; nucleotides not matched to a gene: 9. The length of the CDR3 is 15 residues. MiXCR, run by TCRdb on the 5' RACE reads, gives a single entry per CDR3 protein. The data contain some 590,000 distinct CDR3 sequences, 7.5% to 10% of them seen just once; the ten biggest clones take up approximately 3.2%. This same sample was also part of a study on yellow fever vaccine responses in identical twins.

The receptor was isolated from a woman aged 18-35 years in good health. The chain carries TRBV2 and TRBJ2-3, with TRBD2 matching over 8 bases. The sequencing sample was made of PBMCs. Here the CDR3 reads CASSERAGLGVTQYF. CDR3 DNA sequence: TGTGCCAGCAGTGAACGAGCGGGACTAGGGGTTACGCAGTATTTT.